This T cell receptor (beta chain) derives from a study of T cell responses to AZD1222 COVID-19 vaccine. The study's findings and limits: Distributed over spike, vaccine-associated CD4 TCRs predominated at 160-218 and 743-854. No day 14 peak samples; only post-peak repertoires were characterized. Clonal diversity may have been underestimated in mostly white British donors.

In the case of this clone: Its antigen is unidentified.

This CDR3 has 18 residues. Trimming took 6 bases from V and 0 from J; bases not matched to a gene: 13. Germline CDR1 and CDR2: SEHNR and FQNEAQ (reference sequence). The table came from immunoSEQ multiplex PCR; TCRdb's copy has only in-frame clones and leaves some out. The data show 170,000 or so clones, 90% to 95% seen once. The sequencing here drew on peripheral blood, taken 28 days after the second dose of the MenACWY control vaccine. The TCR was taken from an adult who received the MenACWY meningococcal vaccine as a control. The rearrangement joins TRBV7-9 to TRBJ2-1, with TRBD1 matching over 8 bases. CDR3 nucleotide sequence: TGTGCCAGCAGTCCACCCCCCAGAGGACAGGGCTCCTACAATGAGCAGTTCTTC. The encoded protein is CASSPPPRGQGSYNEQFF.